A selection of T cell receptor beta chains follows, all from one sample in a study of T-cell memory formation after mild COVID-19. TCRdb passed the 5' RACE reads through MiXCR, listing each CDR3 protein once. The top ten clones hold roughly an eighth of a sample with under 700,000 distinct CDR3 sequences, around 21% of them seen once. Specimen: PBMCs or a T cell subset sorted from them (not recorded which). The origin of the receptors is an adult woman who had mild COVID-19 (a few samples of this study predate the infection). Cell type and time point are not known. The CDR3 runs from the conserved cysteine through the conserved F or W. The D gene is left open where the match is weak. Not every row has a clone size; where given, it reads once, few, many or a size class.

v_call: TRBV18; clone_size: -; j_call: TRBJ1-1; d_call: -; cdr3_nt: TGTGCCAGCTCCGCCAGACAGGCCGGGAACACTGAAGCTTTCTTT; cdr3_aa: CASSARQAGNTEAFF
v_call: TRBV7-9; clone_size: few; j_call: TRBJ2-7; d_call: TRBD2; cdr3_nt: TGTGCCAGCAGCGGAATCGGGACTAGCGCCTCCTACGAGCAGTACTTC; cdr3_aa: CASSGIGTSASYEQYF
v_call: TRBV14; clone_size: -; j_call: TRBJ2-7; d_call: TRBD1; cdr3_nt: TGTGCCAGCAGCCAAGATGGCAGGGGGTCCTACGAGCAGTACTTC; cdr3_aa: CASSQDGRGSYEQYF
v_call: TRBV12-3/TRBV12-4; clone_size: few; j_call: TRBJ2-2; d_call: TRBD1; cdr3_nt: TGTGCCAGCAGCCCCGGGACAGGGGAGGCCGGGGAGCTGTTTTTT; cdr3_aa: CASSPGTGEAGELFF
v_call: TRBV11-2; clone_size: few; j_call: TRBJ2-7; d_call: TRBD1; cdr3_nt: TGTGCCAGCGGATTCCGGGACAGGGGCTACGAGCAGTACTTC; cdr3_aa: CASGFRDRGYEQYF
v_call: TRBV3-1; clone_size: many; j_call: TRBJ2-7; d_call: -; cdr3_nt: TGTGCCAGCAGACACCGGGACGGAGTCACCTACGAGCAGTACTTC; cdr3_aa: CASRHRDGVTYEQYF
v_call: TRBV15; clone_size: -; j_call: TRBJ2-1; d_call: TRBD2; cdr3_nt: TGTGCCACCAGCAAGCGGGAGGCGAATGAGCAGTTCTTC; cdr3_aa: CATSKREANEQFF
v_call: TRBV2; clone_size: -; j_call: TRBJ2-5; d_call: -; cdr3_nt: TGTGCCAGCAGTCGACAGGAAGAGACCCAGTACTTC; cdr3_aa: CASSRQEETQYF
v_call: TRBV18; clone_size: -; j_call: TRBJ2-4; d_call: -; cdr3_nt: TGTGCCAGCTCAGCGGGACAGTCAAACATTCAGTACTTC; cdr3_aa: CASSAGQSNIQYF
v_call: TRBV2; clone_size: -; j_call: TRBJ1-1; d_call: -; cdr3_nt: TGTGCCAGCAGGACAGAAATGAACACTGAAGCTTTCTTT; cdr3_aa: CASRTEMNTEAFF
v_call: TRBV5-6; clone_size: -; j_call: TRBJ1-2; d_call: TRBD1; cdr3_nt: TGTGCCAGCAGCGTGGGGCGGGGACAGGGCGACTATGGCTACACCTTC; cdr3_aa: CASSVGRGQGDYGYTF
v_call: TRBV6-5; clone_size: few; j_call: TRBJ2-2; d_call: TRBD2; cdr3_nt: TGTGCCAGCAGTTACGGACTAGCGGGAGACCCCGGGGAGCTGTTTTTT; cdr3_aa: CASSYGLAGDPGELFF
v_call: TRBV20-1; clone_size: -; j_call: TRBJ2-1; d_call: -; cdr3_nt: TGCAGTGCTAGAAAATCTGGACGGTGGTACAATGAGCAGTTCTTC; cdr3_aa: CSARKSGRWYNEQFF
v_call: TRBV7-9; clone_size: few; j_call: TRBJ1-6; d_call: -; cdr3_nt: TGTGCCAGCAGCTTAGTTCTAGCAGGAGATTCACCCCTCCACTTT; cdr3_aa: CASSLVLAGDSPLHF
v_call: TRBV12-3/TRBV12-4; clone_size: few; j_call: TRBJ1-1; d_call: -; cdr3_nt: TGTGCCAGCAGTTACAGGGCCCGGGGGACTGAAGCTTTCTTT; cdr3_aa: CASSYRARGTEAFF
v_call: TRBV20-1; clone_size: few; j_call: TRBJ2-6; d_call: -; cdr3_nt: TGCAGTGCTAGAAAACCCGGATGGGGTCTGGGGGCCAACGTCCTGACTTTC; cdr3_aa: CSARKPGWGLGANVLTF
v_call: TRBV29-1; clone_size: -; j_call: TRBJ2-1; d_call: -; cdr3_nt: TGCACCCTGTTCGATGAATCCTACAATGAGCAGTTCTTC; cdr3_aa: CTLFDESYNEQFF
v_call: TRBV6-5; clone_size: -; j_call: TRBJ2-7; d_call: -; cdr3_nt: TGTGCCAGCAGTACCCGGACCAACTCCTACGAGCAGTACTTC; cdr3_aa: CASSTRTNSYEQYF
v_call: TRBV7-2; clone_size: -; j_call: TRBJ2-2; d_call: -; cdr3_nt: TGTGCCAGCAGCCCGCTGGGGGTCAACACCGGGGAGCTGTTTTTT; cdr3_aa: CASSPLGVNTGELFF
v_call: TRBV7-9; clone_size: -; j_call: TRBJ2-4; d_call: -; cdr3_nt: TGTGCCAGCAGCGCCTTGACTACCATAGCCAAAAACATTCAGTACTTC; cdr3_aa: CASSALTTIAKNIQYF
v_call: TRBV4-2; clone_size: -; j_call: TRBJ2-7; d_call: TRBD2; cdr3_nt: TGTGCCAGCAGCCCAGTAGTGGGAGGGAGCTCCTACGAGCAGTACTTC; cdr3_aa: CASSPVVGGSSYEQYF
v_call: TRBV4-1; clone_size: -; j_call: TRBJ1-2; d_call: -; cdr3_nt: TGCGCCAGCAGCCAAGCCGTCGCTAACTATGGCTACACCTTC; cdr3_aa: CASSQAVANYGYTF
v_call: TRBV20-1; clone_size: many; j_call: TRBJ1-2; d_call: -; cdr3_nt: TGCAGTGCTAGAGATCCCAGGGGCTATGGCTACACCTTC; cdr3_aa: CSARDPRGYGYTF
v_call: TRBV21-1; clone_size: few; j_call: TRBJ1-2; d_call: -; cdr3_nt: TGTGCCCCTGACAGGACCTGTGGCTACACCTTC; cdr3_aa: CAPDRTCGYTF
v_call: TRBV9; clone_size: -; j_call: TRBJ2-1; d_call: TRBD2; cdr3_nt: TGTGCCAGCAGCGTAGTAATAGCGGGGTCGAATGAGCAGTTCTTC; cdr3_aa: CASSVVIAGSNEQFF
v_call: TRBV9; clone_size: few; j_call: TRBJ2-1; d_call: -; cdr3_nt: TGTGCCAGCAGCGTAGATCCAGTTCCTAGTGAGCAGTTCTTC; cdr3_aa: CASSVDPVPSEQFF
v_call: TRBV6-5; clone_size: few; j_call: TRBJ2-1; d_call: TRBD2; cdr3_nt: TGTGCCAGCAGCCCAGGACTAGTCAATCGAAATGAGCAGTTCTTC; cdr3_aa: CASSPGLVNRNEQFF
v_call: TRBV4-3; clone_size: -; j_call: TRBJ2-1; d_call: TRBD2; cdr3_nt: TGCGCCAGCAGCCAAGATTGGACTAGCGGGAGGGCCGGTGCGTTCTTC; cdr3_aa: CASSQDWTSGRAGAFF
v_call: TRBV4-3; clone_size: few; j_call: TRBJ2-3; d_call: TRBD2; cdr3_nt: TGCGCCAGCAGCGTAGCCGCATGGGGCGGGAGAGAGGAAGATACGCAGTATTTT; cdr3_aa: CASSVAAWGGREEDTQYF
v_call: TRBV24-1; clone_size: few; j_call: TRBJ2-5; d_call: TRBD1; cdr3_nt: TGTGCCACCAGTGCCCCCGGGACAGGGTACCAAGAGACCCAGTACTTC; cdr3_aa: CATSAPGTGYQETQYF
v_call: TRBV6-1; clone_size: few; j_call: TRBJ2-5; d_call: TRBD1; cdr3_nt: TGTGCCAGCAGAACCCGACAGGGGGCAAAAGAGACCCAGTACTTC; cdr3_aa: CASRTRQGAKETQYF
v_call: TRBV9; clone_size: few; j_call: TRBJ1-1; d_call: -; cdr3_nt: TGTGCCAGCAGCGTAGCTACGGGAGACACTGAAGCTTTCTTT; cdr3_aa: CASSVATGDTEAFF